The 20 T cell receptor beta chains in this list originate from one sample, sequenced in a study of post-analysis software for immune sequencing data. Study-wide points: A few TRBV segments occurring more often in patients than controls included TRBV5-6, TRBV5-1 and TRBV20-1.

Tagging with unique molecular identifiers was a feature of the TCR beta cDNA libraries. Using its own MiXCR run on the PCR reads, TCRdb lists one record per CDR3 protein. The sample has approximately 260,000 distinct CDR3 sequences; roughly a third are singletons. Their antigens remain unidentified. Sequencing was carried out using blood. The origin of the receptors is a girl between 5 and 17 years old with multiple sclerosis.

The chain carries TRBV20-1 and TRBJ2-4; 7 bases are a match to TRBD2. The CDR3 is made up of 15 amino acids. V shed 8 bases and J 13 bases; nucleotides not matched to a gene: 23. The germline CDR1 and CDR2 sequences are DFQATT and SNEGSKA (reference sequence). The CDR3 spells CSLGDSGTRLGEQYF. The CDR3 DNA sequence: TGCAGTTTAGGAGACAGCGGGACTCGGTTAGGGGAGCAGTACTTC.

This clonotype was recorded only once. Since a much larger clone is just one base distant, this may be a read error. The chain links TRBV14 to TRBJ2-7; a possible D gene is TRBD1 (5 bases). The V gene's germline CDR1 is SGHDN and CDR2 FVKESK. The CDR3 has 13 residues. V was cut by 3 bases and J by 7 bases, with 13 bases left in between. CDR3 bases: TGTGCCAGCAGCCAGGGGCAACACAATGAGCAGTACTTC. It encodes CASSQGQHNEQYF.

Ten or more counts support this clonotype. This chain connects TRBV6-5 to TRBJ1-2; TRBD1 might be the D (5 bases). Germline CDR1 and CDR2: MNHEY and SVGAGI. The V gene lost 6 bases and the J gene lost 0 bases, with 11 bases spanning the gap. The CDR3 is 14 amino acids. CDR3 nucleotide sequence: TGTGCCAGCAGGAGGCAGGGAGCTAACTATGGCTACACCTTC. Its protein is CASRRQGANYGYTF.

The chain uses TRBV21-1 and TRBJ2-1; no DNA check was done on the table's D call, TRBD1. TRBV21-1 is labeled a pseudogene. This CDR3 region has 17 residues. The CDR3 sequence is CASSRPNRGPSYNEQFF. For the CDR3, the DNA is TGTGCCAGCAGCAGACCCAACAGGGGGCCGTCATACAATGAGCAGTTCTTC.

This chain joins TRBV7-2 and TRBJ2-1, with D unresolved. The CDR3 runs 14 residues. V lost 1 base, J lost 5 bases, and 9 bases lay in between. Germline V CDR1 and CDR2: SGHTA, FQGNSA. CDR3 in DNA: TGTGCCAGCAGCTTAGGCGCTGAAGACAATGAGCAGTTCTTC. This encodes CASSLGAEDNEQFF.

To note about this clonotype: A much larger clone differs from this one at a single base, so this may be a read error. This rearrangement joins TRBV7-6 to TRBJ1-6; 7 bases fit TRBD1. Germline V lookup: CDR1 SGHVS, CDR2 FNYEAQ. This CDR3 is built from 16 residues. Here the CDR3 reads CASSWGTTGSGSPPHF. CDR3 coding DNA: TGTGCCAGCAGCTGGGGCACGACAGGGAGTGGCTCACCCCCCCACTTT.

CDR3 nucleotide sequence: TGCGCCAGCAGCCAAGATCCCCCCGGGACAGGGTTTACTTATAGCAATCAGCCCCAGCATTTT. Translating gives CASSQDPPGTGFTYSNQPQHF. This chain links TRBV4-1 with TRBJ1-5, with 9 nucleotides matching TRBD1. Trimming took 0 bases from V and 0 from J; bases not matched to a gene: 15. Germline-derived CDR1 and CDR2 are MGHRA and YSYEKL. The CDR3 sequence is 21 residues long.

V usage is TRBV5-1 and J usage is TRBJ2-4; 9 bases fit TRBD2. The V gene's germline CDR1 is SGHRS and CDR2 YFSETQ. J gave up 0 bases and V 2 bases, and 3 bases lay outside the gene matches. The CDR3 covers 16 residues. CDR3 nucleotides: TGCGCCAGCAGCTTCGGTAGCGGGGGAGCCAAAAACATTCAGTACTTC. Amino acid sequence: CASSFGSGGAKNIQYF.

This clonotype was counted at least ten times. The chain has TRBV20-1 and TRBJ2-3, with 7 bases lining up with TRBD2. Trimming took 8 bases from V and 3 from J; bases not matched to a gene: 8. Germline assignment: CDR1 DFQATT and CDR2 SNEGSKA (reference sequence). CDR3 length equals 13 residues. The CDR3 here is CSPRAAGTDTQYF. Written as DNA, the CDR3 is TGCAGTCCCAGGGCAGCGGGAACAGATACGCAGTATTTT.

This clonotype was recorded a few times. This may come from a read error, since a much larger clone is one base off. The CDR3 sequence is CASSWSSVKETQYF. The CDR3 region has the DNA TGTGCCAGCAGCTGGAGCAGCGTCAAAGAGACCCAGTACTTC. The chain combines TRBV5-6 with TRBJ2-4; D call uncertain. The J call is uncertain, as TRBJ2-5 better fits the DNA end. The CDR3 covers 14 residues. Germline lookup yields CDR1 SGHDT and CDR2 YYEEEE.

This clonotype has a handful of counts. The genes are TRBV18 and TRBJ2-5; no reliable D call. Germline CDR1 reads KGHSH; CDR2 reads LQKENI. V lost 3 bases and J lost 7, with 24 bases in between. This CDR3 region has 17 residues. The CDR3: CASSPLVETHAVGTQYF. In DNA form, the CDR3 reads TGTGCCAGCTCACCCCTGGTAGAGACCCATGCAGTAGGGACCCAGTACTTC. The complete variable domain, with remaining parts taken from reference TRBV18 and TRBJ2-5, reads NAGVMQNPRHLVRRRGQEARLRCSPMKGHSHVYWYRQLPEEGLKFMVYLQKENIIDESGMPKERFSAEFPKEGPSILRIQQVVRGDSAAYFCASSPLVETHAVGTQYFGPGTRLLVL.

This clonotype came up a few times. At one end, the junction sequence differs from germline, possibly due to a read error. The chain carries TRBV6-6 and TRBJ1-6, with TRBD1 as a possible D gene (5 bases). Germline CDR1 reads MNHNY; CDR2 reads SVGAGI (reference sequence). The CDR3 totals 13 residues. The CDR3 DNA sequence: TGTGCCAGCGGTGCAGGGTATACCTCACCCCCCCACTTT. Its protein is CASGAGYTSPPHF.

The rearrangement links TRBV12-3 or TRBV12-4 to TRBJ2-4; D is perhaps TRBD1 (5 bases). The CDR3 sequence is 15 residues long. V was cut by 3 bases and J by 0 bases, with 9 bases left in between. Here the CDR3 reads CASSFQGLAKNIQYF. The CDR3 nucleotides are TGTGCCAGCAGTTTTCAGGGATTAGCCAAAAACATTCAGTACTTC.

The gene calls are TRBV5-1 and TRBJ2-1; TRBD2 aligns across 8 bases. V shed 0 bases, J shed 13 bases, and the junction held 12 bases outside the gene matches. The CDR3 loop spans 15 amino acids. CDR1 is SGHRS and CDR2 is YFSETQ in the germline V gene. CDR3 region: CASSLVAGPRETQFF. The DNA of the CDR3 is TGCGCCAGCAGCTTGGTAGCGGGGCCTAGGGAGACCCAGTTCTTC. The variable domain in full, with the rest retrieved from reference TRBV5-1 and TRBJ2-1, is KAGVTQTPRYLIKTRGQQVTLSCSPISGHRSVSWYQQTPGQGLQFLFEYFSETQRNKGNFPGRFSGRQFSNSRSEMNVSTLELGDSALYLCASSLVAGPRETQFFGPGTRLTVL.

This clonotype appeared many times. This rearrangement joins TRBV27 to TRBJ2-1, with TRBD1 matching over 10 bases. Germline V gene sequence: CDR1 MNHEY, CDR2 SMNVEV (reference sequence). The CDR3 covers 14 residues. Unmatched junction bases numbered 6, after V lost 6 bases and J lost 7 bases. CDR3 amino acids: CASSPTGGLNEQFF. CDR3 sequence (DNA): TGTGCCAGCAGCCCGACAGGGGGCTTGAATGAGCAGTTCTTC.

This clonotype has at least ten counts. V is TRBV3-1 and J is TRBJ2-1; the match to TRBD1 covers 10 bases. Germline lookup yields CDR1 LGHDT and CDR2 YNNKEL (reference sequence). The length of the CDR3 is 15 residues. The V segment lost 2 bases and the J segment 5 bases; nucleotides outside the gene matches: 3. The CDR3 nucleotides read TGTGCCAGCAGCCAACGGGACAGGGGCGACAATGAGCAGTTCTTC. Translated, it gives CASSQRDRGDNEQFF.

The chain links TRBV27 to TRBJ2-7; D tentatively fits TRBD1 or TRBD2 (5 bases each). The CDR3 is made up of 15 amino acids. The germline V gene encodes CDR1 MNHEY and CDR2 SMNVEV (reference sequence). The V end was cut by 5 bases, the J end by 3 bases, with 17 bases between. Written as DNA, the CDR3 is TGTGCCAGCAGTATGACAGCCACTGCGGGCTACGAGCAGTACTTC. This translates into CASSMTATAGYEQYF.

This sequence joins TRBV5-1 and TRBJ2-5, with 7 bases aligning to TRBD1. Unmatched junction bases numbered 6, after V lost 4 bases and J lost 0 bases. CDR3 length equals 15 residues. Germline V gives CDR1 SGHRS, CDR2 YFSETQ. The CDR3: CASSGRGFNQETQYF. CDR3 sequence (DNA): TGCGCCAGCAGCGGCAGGGGGTTCAACCAAGAGACCCAGTACTTC.

There are many counts of this clonotype. The rearrangement links TRBV4-1 to TRBJ1-4, with D perhaps TRBD1 (6 bases). Looked up from germline, CDR1 is MGHRA and CDR2 is YSYEKL. This CDR3 has 13 residues. With 3 bases removed from V and 7 bases from J, the gap between germline ends came to 9 bases. CDR3: CASSQGALEKLFF. As DNA, the CDR3 is TGCGCCAGCAGCCAGGGGGCTCTTGAAAAACTGTTTTTT.

This clonotype was found a few times. The chain combines TRBV20-1 with TRBJ2-3, with D maybe TRBD2 (6 bases). The germline CDR1 and CDR2 sequences are DFQATT and SNEGSKA (reference sequence). The CDR3 runs 16 residues. Deletions cut 0 bases from V and 3 bases from J, with 16 bases between. The CDR3 protein is CSARDPLRGRTDTQYF. The CDR3 coding sequence is TGCAGTGCTAGAGATCCCTTACGGGGGAGAACAGATACGCAGTATTTT.